Included here is one TCR beta chain sequence, with context. This record belongs to a study of blood T cell repertoires in COVID-19. In the original analysis: Cell counts per sample came from amplifying reference gene primers. Data came from immunoSEQ multiplex PCR; TCRdb stores just in-frame clones and leaves some out. From that table come the V and J calls and clone size; the DNA was used to work out D and trimming. The sample contains under 200,000 clones, 87% of which appear only once. J was trimmed by 0 bases and V by 5 bases; bases with no gene match: 7. The CDR3 is 18 residues long. CDR1 and CDR2 from the germline V gene are MNHEY and SMNVEV (reference sequence).

The receptor was isolated from a man between 18 and 29 years old with active or convalescent COVID-19. J is TRBJ2-6 and V is TRBV27, with 10 nucleotides matching TRBD2. Input material: peripheral blood. CDR3 sequence: CASSPRTSGSSGANVLTF. CDR3 DNA sequence: TGTGCCAGCAGTCCCCGGACTAGCGGAAGCTCTGGGGCCAACGTCCTGACTTTC.